These 26 T cell receptor beta chains were all obtained from the same sample, sequenced in a study of blood T cell repertoires in COVID-19 (dated by TCRdb to the early 2020s). Library preparation used the immunoSEQ multiplex PCR assay. Imported from immuneACCESS, the table was reduced by TCRdb to in-frame sequences with V and J called. These copies leave out some clones; in studies compared against another copy, an unresolved V gene accounts for under half, and the cause of the remainder is not known. For this sample the table gives about 200,000 clones, of which approximately 82% were detected only once. The ten largest clones take up about 13% of the sample. Input material: peripheral blood. The receptors were gathered from a human donor in a cohort sampled during active COVID-19.

The chain has TRBV5-4 and TRBJ2-7, with a possible D match to TRBD2 (6 bases). Germline loops: CDR1 SGHNT, CDR2 YYREEE (reference sequence). The CDR3 sequence is 14 residues long. The V gene lost 5 bases and the J gene lost 2 bases, with 14 bases spanning the gap. The CDR3 loop is CASSGGVKPYEQYF. As DNA, the CDR3 is TGTGCCAGCAGTGGCGGGGTCAAGCCCTACGAGCAGTACTTC.

The V gene is TRBV19, the J gene TRBJ2-7, with D perhaps matching TRBD1 (6 bases). V gave up 5 bases and J gave up 3 bases, with 17 bases separating them. The germline CDR1 and CDR2 sequences are LNHDA and SQIVND (reference sequence). This CDR3 is 15 amino acids long. The CDR3 nucleotides read TGTGCCAGTAGTTCCGATCGAAGGGACATCTACGAGCAGTACTTC. Its translation: CASSSDRRDIYEQYF.

V and J are TRBV27 and TRBJ1-2, with a possible D match to TRBD1 (6 bases). The CDR3 is 13 amino acids. V was clipped by 5 bases and J by 3 bases, with 10 bases between them. Germline values: CDR1 MNHEY, CDR2 SMNVEV (reference sequence). The CDR3: CASSPQGYYGYTF. DNA of the CDR3: TGTGCCAGCAGTCCCCAGGGGTACTATGGCTACACCTTC.

CDR3 bases: TGTGCCAGCAGCAAAGGAACCACAGGGGCCAAAAACATTCAGTACTTC. Translated, it gives CASSKGTTGAKNIQYF. This chain links TRBV21-1 with TRBJ2-4; TRBD1 is the table's D call and was not checked against the DNA. TRBV21-1 is shown as a pseudogene. CDR3 length: 16 residues.

The chain combines TRBV24-1 with TRBJ2-3; 15 positions match TRBD2. Unmatched junction bases numbered 2, after V lost 3 bases and J lost 5 bases. The V gene's germline CDR1 is KGHDR and CDR2 SFDVKD. The CDR3 spans 16 residues. Written as DNA, the CDR3 is TGTGCCACCAGTGATCGGACTAGCGGGAGGGGAGATACGCAGTATTTT. The encoded protein is CATSDRTSGRGDTQYF.

The J gene is TRBJ1-6, the V gene TRBV27; no clear D. The germline V gene encodes CDR1 MNHEY and CDR2 SMNVEV (reference sequence). V was shortened by 3 bases and J by 7 bases, with 4 bases between the two germline ends. The CDR3 length is 12 residues. CDR3 region: CASSFLNSPLHF. The CDR3 nucleotides read TGTGCCAGCAGTTTCTTGAATTCACCCCTCCACTTT.

This chain links TRBV7-2 with TRBJ2-2; 15 bases are shared with TRBD2. Per the germline V gene, CDR1 is SGHTA and CDR2 is FQGNSA. The length of the CDR3 is 18 residues. Unmatched junction bases numbered 3, after V lost 4 bases and J lost 0 bases. For the CDR3, the DNA is TGTGCCAGCAGCTCCGGACTAGCGGGAGGGCCGAACACCGGGGAGCTGTTTTTT. Its translation: CASSSGLAGGPNTGELFF.

In its sample, this clone was seen a few times. CDR3 sequence reads: CASSKDRGGEKLFF. CDR3 nucleotide sequence: TGTGCCAGCAGCAAGGACAGGGGAGGAGAAAAACTGTTTTTT. The chain has TRBV7-2 and TRBJ1-4; 9 bases agree with TRBD1. CDR3 length: 14 amino acids. Per germline, CDR1 SGHTA and CDR2 FQGNSA. V gave up 5 bases and J gave up 8 bases; unmatched junction bases: 6.

The chain links TRBV2 to TRBJ2-1; 7 nucleotides align to TRBD2. The V segment lost 10 bases and the J segment 0 bases; nucleotides outside the gene matches: 15. Germline CDR1 is SNHLY and CDR2 is FYNNEI. The CDR3 runs to 17 residues. The CDR3 DNA follows: TGTGCCATCCTTAACGGGAGGTCAACGAGCTCCTACAATGAGCAGTTCTTC. It yields the protein CAILNGRSTSSYNEQFF. The complete variable domain, with remaining parts taken from reference TRBV2 and TRBJ2-1, reads EPEVTQTPSHQVTQMGQEVILRCVPISNHLYFYWYRQILGQKVEFLVSFYNNEISEKSEIFDDQFSVERPDGSNFTLKIRSTKLEDSAMYFCAILNGRSTSSYNEQFFGPGTRLTVL.

This clone was seen just once. The gene calls are TRBV4-1 and TRBJ1-1; the match to TRBD1 covers 8 bases. CDR3 length: 15 amino acids. Germline V gene data show CDR1 as MGHRA and CDR2 as YSYEKL. Trimming took 4 bases from V and 3 from J; bases not matched to a gene: 7. CDR3 protein: CASSLEDREDTEAFF. CDR3 DNA: TGCGCCAGCAGCCTAGAGGACAGGGAGGACACTGAAGCTTTCTTT.

The genes are TRBV7-9 and TRBJ1-2, with 9 bases fitting TRBD1. CDR1 and CDR2 (germline): SEHNR, FQNEAQ (reference sequence). V lost 4 bases to trimming and J lost 10 bases; unmatched junction nucleotides: 13. This CDR3 comprises 15 residues. The CDR3 protein is CASSSAGTGFFNYTF. DNA of the CDR3: TGTGCCAGCAGCTCCGCAGGGACAGGGTTCTTCAACTACACCTTC.

This chain connects TRBV27 to TRBJ1-1; TRBD1 is a possible D gene (5 bases). Trimming took 3 bases from V and 1 from J, leaving 9 bases between them. CDR3 length equals 14 residues. Germline loops: CDR1 MNHEY, CDR2 SMNVEV (reference sequence). Here the CDR3 reads CASSFRASNTEAFF. In nucleotides, the CDR3 is TGTGCCAGCAGTTTCAGGGCTTCGAACACTGAAGCTTTCTTT.

The chain has TRBV28 and TRBJ2-7; maybe TRBD2 (6 bases). CDR1 is MDHEN and CDR2 is SYDVKM in the germline V gene. V was shortened by 7 bases and J by 1 base, with 17 bases between the two germline ends. This CDR3 contains 15 residues. The CDR3 bases are TGTGCCAGCACGAAGGGGTGGGGGACTTCCTACGAGCAGTACTTC. Its translation: CASTKGWGTSYEQYF.

The genes are TRBV29-1 and TRBJ2-3; TRBD1 agrees at 9 bases. V lost 6 bases and J lost 2; bases outside the gene matches: 12. Looked up from germline, CDR1 is SQVTM and CDR2 is ANQGSEA. The CDR3 consists of 16 residues. Here the CDR3 reads CSVVKAGTGNTDTQYF. The DNA for the CDR3 is TGCAGCGTGGTGAAAGCCGGGACAGGGAACACAGATACGCAGTATTTT.

The sample holds a few counts of this clone. J is TRBJ2-3 and V is TRBV29-1; 7 nucleotides agree with TRBD2. Germline lookup yields CDR1 SQVTM and CDR2 ANQGSEA. J gave up 1 base and V 4 bases, and 8 bases lay outside the gene matches. The CDR3 consists of 15 residues. The CDR3 coding sequence is TGCAGCGTTGGACGGCGGGAGCAAGGCACAGATACGCAGTATTTT. Translation: CSVGRREQGTDTQYF.

This sequence joins TRBV18 and TRBJ1-1, with 7 nucleotides matching TRBD1. There are 15 residues in the CDR3. The germline V gene has CDR1 KGHSH and CDR2 LQKENI. J was trimmed by 1 base and V by 3 bases; bases with no gene match: 5. The CDR3 DNA follows: TGTGCCAGCTCACCCACAGGGGCTCGGAACACTGAAGCTTTCTTT. This sequence encodes CASSPTGARNTEAFF.

This clone came up once. V gene TRBV27 combines with J gene TRBJ2-5; D may be TRBD2 (6 bases). Trimming removed 4 bases at V and 4 bases at J, with 16 bases between. The CDR3 contains 15 residues. Germline values: CDR1 MNHEY, CDR2 SMNVEV (reference sequence). CDR3 nucleotides: TGTGCCAGCAGTTCCCTCCGGGACTTTATAGAGACCCAGTACTTC. Its translation: CASSSLRDFIETQYF.

This chain connects TRBV9 to TRBJ1-1, with 11 bases fitting TRBD1. The J segment lost 7 bases and the V segment lost 3 bases, leaving 5 bases of the junction unmatched. The CDR3 contains 14 residues. CDR1 is SGDLS and CDR2 is YYNGEE in the germline V gene. CDR3 sequence: CASSAGQGAGEAFF. The CDR3, as DNA: TGTGCCAGCAGCGCTGGACAGGGGGCAGGTGAAGCTTTCTTT.

The CDR3 is CASSFGTNYGYTF. CDR3 DNA sequence: TGTGCCAGCAGCTTCGGGACTAACTATGGCTACACCTTC. The rearrangement links TRBV5-8 to TRBJ1-2; D gene uncertain. V lost 2 bases and J 0 bases, leaving 5 bases between the germline ends. The CDR3 is 13 residues long. Germline CDR1 SGHTS, CDR2 YDEGEE.

The chain couples TRBV27 to TRBJ1-2, with 9 bases that match TRBD1. CDR1 is MNHEY and CDR2 is SMNVEV in the germline V gene (reference sequence). The CDR3 loop spans 14 amino acids. The V and J ends lost 6 bases and 6 bases, in that order; junction bases with no gene match: 8. The CDR3 DNA follows: TGTGCCAGCAGCCGCGGACAGGGGTGGGATGGCTACACCTTC. Encoded protein: CASSRGQGWDGYTF.

The rearrangement links TRBV28 to TRBJ2-7, with 8 bases aligning to TRBD1. Unmatched junction bases numbered 21, after V lost 11 bases and J lost 0 bases. The CDR3 spans 18 residues. The germline gives CDR1 MDHEN, CDR2 SYDVKM. CDR3 sequence reads: CASQATGGSIPSSYEQYF. DNA of the CDR3: TGTGCCTCTCAGGCCACAGGGGGTTCCATCCCGAGCTCCTACGAGCAGTACTTC.

The V gene is TRBV2, the J gene TRBJ2-7; D possibly corresponds to TRBD2 (5 bases). Trimming took 9 bases from V and 3 from J, leaving 12 bases between them. The germline V gene encodes CDR1 SNHLY and CDR2 FYNNEI. This CDR3 has 12 residues. The CDR3: CASTRLGYEQYF. The DNA for the CDR3 is TGTGCCAGTACTAGGCTAGGCTACGAGCAGTACTTC.

This chain connects TRBV6-5 to TRBJ2-7; 7 positions match TRBD2. The ends lost 10 bases at V and 3 bases at J; junction bases unmatched: 12. The V gene's germline CDR1 is MNHEY and CDR2 SVGAGI. The CDR3 covers 14 residues. CDR3 sequence: CATKFKRGIYEQYF. Written as DNA, the CDR3 is TGTGCCACCAAATTCAAGCGGGGAATCTACGAGCAGTACTTC.

V gene TRBV5-4 combines with J gene TRBJ2-7; the D gene is possibly TRBD2 (6 bases). This CDR3 spans 13 amino acids. Germline V gene data show CDR1 as SGHNT and CDR2 as YYREEE (reference sequence). V was shortened by 4 bases and J by 3 bases, with 11 bases between the two germline ends. For the CDR3, the DNA is TGTGCCAGCAGCAAGGAGGGGCTCTACGAGCAGTACTTC. Translation: CASSKEGLYEQYF.

This clone is a singleton in its sample. The V call is TRBV19, the J call TRBJ2-1; TRBD2 might be the D (6 bases). Germline lookup yields CDR1 LNHDA and CDR2 SQIVND (reference sequence). This CDR3 region has 16 residues. Trimming removed 3 bases from V and 6 bases from J, with 18 bases in between. CDR3 sequence: CASSIIAGGSRNEQFF. CDR3 DNA sequence: TGTGCCAGTAGTATTATAGCCGGGGGAAGTCGCAATGAGCAGTTCTTC.

The chain couples TRBV27 to TRBJ1-3, with a weak D call TRBD1 (6 bases). V was clipped by 8 bases and J by 2 bases, with 19 bases between them. CDR1 MNHEY and CDR2 SMNVEV come from the germline V gene (reference sequence). This CDR3 comprises 16 residues. CDR3: CASRPHAGGPGNTIYF. In DNA form, the CDR3 reads TGTGCCAGCCGACCGCACGCGGGGGGGCCTGGAAACACCATATATTTT.